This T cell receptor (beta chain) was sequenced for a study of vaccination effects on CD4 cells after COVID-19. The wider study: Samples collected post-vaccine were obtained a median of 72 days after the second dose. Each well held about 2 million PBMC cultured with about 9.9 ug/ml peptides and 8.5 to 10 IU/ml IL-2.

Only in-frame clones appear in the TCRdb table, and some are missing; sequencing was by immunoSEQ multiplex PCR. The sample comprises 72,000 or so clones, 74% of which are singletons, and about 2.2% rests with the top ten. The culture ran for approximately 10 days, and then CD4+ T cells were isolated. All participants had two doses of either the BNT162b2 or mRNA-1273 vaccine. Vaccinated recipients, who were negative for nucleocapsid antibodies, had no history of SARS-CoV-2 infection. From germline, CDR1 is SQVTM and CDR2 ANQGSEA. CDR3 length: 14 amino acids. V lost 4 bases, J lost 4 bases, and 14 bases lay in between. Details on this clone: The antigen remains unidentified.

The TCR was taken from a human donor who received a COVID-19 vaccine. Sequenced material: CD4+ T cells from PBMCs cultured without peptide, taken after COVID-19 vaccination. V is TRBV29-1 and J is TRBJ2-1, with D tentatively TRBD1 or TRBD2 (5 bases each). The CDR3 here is CSVGDQPGYNEQFF. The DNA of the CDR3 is TGCAGCGTTGGGGACCAACCCGGATACAATGAGCAGTTCTTC.